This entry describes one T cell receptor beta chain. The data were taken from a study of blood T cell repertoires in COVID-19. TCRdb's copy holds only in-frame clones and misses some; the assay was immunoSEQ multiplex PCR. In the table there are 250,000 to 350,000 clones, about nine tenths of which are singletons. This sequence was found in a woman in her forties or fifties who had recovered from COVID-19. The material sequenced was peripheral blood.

This CDR3 reads CASREGGLPDTQYF. CDR3 nucleotide sequence: TGTGCCAGCAGAGAGGGGGGGCTCCCAGATACGCAGTATTTT. V and J are TRBV6-5 and TRBJ2-3; D perhaps matches TRBD2 (7 bases). Germline CDR1 MNHEY, CDR2 SVGAGI. Deletions cut 6 bases from V and 4 bases from J, with 14 bases between. This CDR3 has 14 amino acids.